This passage covers 29 T cell receptor beta chains from one sample sequenced in a study of neoadjuvant anti-PD-1 for oral cavity cancer (dated by TCRdb to about 2021). The library was generated by the immunoSEQ multiplex PCR assay. TCRdb holds this immuneACCESS table with in-frame rearrangements only. Some clones are missing; in checked studies, unresolved V genes explain under half, and the rest has no known cause. For this sample there are about 68,000 clones; 80% to 90% appear just once. The ten most abundant clones make up roughly 3.5% of the sample. This sample's time point label indicates: after neoadjuvant nivolumab, at surgical resection. The source was PBMCs, collected after nivolumab (anti-PD-1) treatment. The source is a person between 35 and 79 years old with oral cavity squamous cell carcinoma.

The chain links TRBV27 to TRBJ2-1; 8 nucleotides align to TRBD2. J gave up 8 bases and V 3 bases, and 12 bases lay outside the gene matches. This CDR3 spans 16 amino acids. The germline V gene encodes CDR1 MNHEY and CDR2 SMNVEV (reference sequence). CDR3 loop: CASSFIAREGIDEQFF. DNA for the CDR3: TGTGCCAGCAGTTTCATCGCCCGGGAGGGTATAGATGAGCAGTTCTTC.

The chain joins TRBV10-3 to TRBJ1-4; a weak D match, TRBD1 (5 bases). The V and J ends lost 6 bases and 6 bases respectively, with 8 bases between them. Germline lookup yields CDR1 ENHRY and CDR2 SYGVKD. This CDR3 region has 12 residues. The CDR3 DNA is TGTGCCATCAGGGGGGACGATGAAAAACTGTTTTTT. Residues: CAIRGDDEKLFF.

The J gene is TRBJ2-1, the V gene TRBV5-4, with D possibly matching TRBD2 (5 bases). The V and J ends lost 0 bases and 6 bases respectively, with 10 bases between them. This CDR3 region has 14 residues. Germline V gene data show CDR1 as SGHNT and CDR2 as YYREEE (reference sequence). CDR3 loop: CASSLEDWSNEQFF. As DNA, the CDR3 is TGTGCCAGCAGCTTGGAGGACTGGTCCAATGAGCAGTTCTTC.

The V and J genes are TRBV5-1 and TRBJ2-6, with D unclear. Germline V gene data show CDR1 as SGHRS and CDR2 as YFSETQ. V was pared by 4 bases and J by 0 bases, with 11 bases between. The CDR3 totals 16 residues. CDR3 protein: CASSIDKNSGANVLTF. In DNA, the CDR3 is TGCGCCAGCAGCATAGACAAAAACTCTGGGGCCAACGTCCTGACTTTC.

V is TRBV5-1 and J is TRBJ2-5; weak D call: TRBD1 (6 bases). The ends were cut back, 4 bases at V and 4 bases at J, with 11 bases in the middle. The germline gives CDR1 SGHRS, CDR2 YFSETQ. CDR3 length equals 13 residues. The CDR3 protein is CASSRTGLETQYF. Here the CDR3 DNA reads TGCGCCAGCAGCCGTACAGGGCTAGAGACCCAGTACTTC.

V is TRBV5-5 and J is TRBJ2-3; no definite D call. This CDR3 has 13 amino acids. Trimming took 6 bases from V and 4 from J, leaving 12 bases between them. Germline loops: CDR1 SGHKS, CDR2 YYEKEE (reference sequence). The CDR3 loop reads CASNAAGADTQYF. The CDR3 DNA sequence: TGTGCCAGCAACGCGGCTGGGGCAGATACGCAGTATTTT.

The V gene is TRBV5-4, the J gene TRBJ1-4, with D possibly being TRBD1 (5 bases). This CDR3 comprises 16 residues. Germline-derived CDR1 and CDR2 are SGHNT and YYREEE (reference sequence). V was cut by 1 base and J by 6 bases, with 16 bases left in between. CDR3 in amino acids: CASSLWANGGDEKLFF. CDR3 in DNA: TGTGCCAGCAGCTTGTGGGCCAACGGGGGAGATGAAAAACTGTTTTTT.

This chain connects TRBV6-1 to TRBJ2-7; D may be TRBD1 or TRBD2 (6 bases each). The germline gives CDR1 MNHNS, CDR2 SASEGT. This CDR3 spans 11 amino acids. Trimming left V 7 bases short and J 9 bases short, with 13 bases between. The CDR3 is CASKEGGPQYF. The CDR3 DNA is TGTGCCAGCAAGGAGGGGGGCCCGCAGTACTTC.

The count of this clone is one. J is TRBJ2-2 and V is TRBV15; D possibly matches TRBD1 or TRBD2 (5 bases each). This CDR3 is 15 amino acids long. V lost 4 bases, J lost 6 bases, and 15 bases lay in between. CDR1 LNHNV and CDR2 YYDKDF come from the germline V gene (reference sequence). The CDR3 sequence is CATSMGDAFPGELFF. CDR3 nucleotide sequence: TGTGCCACCAGCATGGGGGACGCATTCCCCGGGGAGCTGTTTTTT.

This clone has just one count. The V gene is TRBV9, the J gene TRBJ2-2; D unclear. CDR1 SGDLS and CDR2 YYNGEE come from the germline V gene. Trimming shortened V by 3 bases and J by 7 bases, and 13 bases separated the two germline ends. This CDR3 has 14 residues. CDR3 bases: TGTGCCAGCAGCGGAATCTCGAATGGCGGGGAGCTGTTTTTT. It codes for CASSGISNGGELFF.

This chain joins TRBV4-1 and TRBJ2-7; TRBD2 aligns across 9 bases. This CDR3 is built from 15 residues. V dropped 3 bases and J dropped 4; count of bases not matched to a gene: 7. The germline gives CDR1 MGHRA, CDR2 YSYEKL. CDR3 loop: CASSQSSGSKYEQYF. The CDR3 nucleotides read TGCGCCAGCAGCCAGAGTAGCGGGAGTAAGTACGAGCAGTACTTC.

The CDR3 coding sequence is TGTGCCAGCAGCAGGGCAGCGGGAGTAACAGATACGCAGTATTTT. Translation gives CASSRAAGVTDTQYF. The rearrangement uses TRBV6-1 and TRBJ2-3, with 8 bases that match TRBD2. CDR1 and CDR2 (germline): MNHNS, SASEGT. The V gene end was trimmed by 6 bases and the J gene end by 3 bases; junction bases not matched to a gene: 8. CDR3 length: 15 residues.

V gene TRBV28 combines with J gene TRBJ2-7; 12 positions match TRBD1. The CDR3 consists of 13 residues. The germline V gene has CDR1 MDHEN and CDR2 SYDVKM. V gave up 8 bases and J gave up 4 bases; unmatched junction bases: 3. CDR3 DNA: TGTGCCAGCGGGGGACAGGGGGCGTACGAGCAGTACTTC. Its protein product is CASGGQGAYEQYF.

There are a few counts of this clone. The chain carries TRBV7-9 and TRBJ2-3, with D possibly matching TRBD2 (7 bases). CDR1 is SEHNR and CDR2 is FQNEAQ in the germline V gene (reference sequence). The germline V and J ends were trimmed by 11 bases and 4 bases, with 16 bases remaining between them. The CDR3 extends over 13 amino acids. CDR3: CAGGLAEADTQYF. Written as DNA, the CDR3 is TGTGCCGGGGGGCTAGCGGAGGCAGATACGCAGTATTTT. Full variable domain (missing parts from reference TRBV7-9 and TRBJ2-3): DTGVSQNPRHKITKRGQNVTFRCDPISEHNRLYWYRQTLGQGPEFLTYFQNEAQLEKSRLLSDRFSAERPKGSFSTLEIQRTEQGDSAMYLCAGGLAEADTQYFGPGTRLTVL.

The rearrangement joins TRBV7-9 to TRBJ2-7, with a possible D match to TRBD1 (6 bases). V gave up 5 bases and J gave up 0 bases, with 14 bases separating them. This CDR3 spans 15 amino acids. Germline V lookup: CDR1 SEHNR, CDR2 FQNEAQ (reference sequence). The CDR3 DNA sequence: TGTGCCAGCAGCGCCCGGGGACAAAGCTCCTACGAGCAGTACTTC. This encodes CASSARGQSSYEQYF.

The chain carries TRBV15 and TRBJ1-5, with D hard to call. The CDR3 has 15 amino acids. The V and J ends lost 3 bases and 3 bases respectively, with 12 bases between them. The germline V gene has CDR1 LNHNV and CDR2 YYDKDF (reference sequence). The CDR3 region is CATSSLSGDNQPQHF. The DNA of the CDR3 is TGTGCCACCAGCAGCCTCTCAGGTGACAATCAGCCCCAGCATTTT.

The chain joins TRBV19 to TRBJ2-5; 9 positions match TRBD1. The CDR3 is 15 amino acids. The trim removed 4 bases at V and 2 bases at J, leaving 5 bases unmatched. Germline-derived CDR1 and CDR2 are LNHDA and SQIVND (reference sequence). CDR3 residues: CASSTPTGGQETQYF. As DNA, the CDR3 is TGTGCCAGTAGTACCCCGACAGGGGGGCAAGAGACCCAGTACTTC.

The V gene is TRBV7-6, the J gene TRBJ1-1, with D uncertain. Between the trimmed V and J ends, which lost 2 bases and 1 base, there was a span of 5 bases. Germline CDR1 is SGHVS and CDR2 is FNYEAQ. CDR3 length: 13 amino acids. CDR3 sequence (DNA): TGTGCCAGCAGCTTATTAGGGAACACTGAAGCTTTCTTT. Translation gives CASSLLGNTEAFF.

This chain joins TRBV9 and TRBJ2-5; no definite D call. The length of the CDR3 is 13 residues. Germline V gene lookup returns CDR1 SGDLS and CDR2 YYNGEE. Trimming took 3 bases from V and 4 from J, leaving 10 bases between them. The DNA for the CDR3 is TGTGCCAGCAGCGCAGAAGTTGTAGAGACCCAGTACTTC. This gives the protein CASSAEVVETQYF.

The chain joins TRBV7-9 to TRBJ2-2; TRBD2 aligns across 14 bases. Trimming removed 4 bases from V and 1 base from J; junction bases left unmatched: 5. CDR1 SEHNR and CDR2 FQNEAQ come from the germline V gene (reference sequence). The CDR3 is 18 residues long. CDR3 sequence reads: CASSWGLAGVGNTGELFF. In DNA form, the CDR3 reads TGTGCCAGCAGCTGGGGACTAGCGGGAGTCGGGAACACCGGGGAGCTGTTTTTT.

This chain links TRBV15 with TRBJ2-3; 12 nucleotides agree with TRBD2. This CDR3 is built from 16 residues. With V trimmed by 3 bases and J by 5 bases, 6 bases remained unmatched. Germline V lookup: CDR1 LNHNV, CDR2 YYDKDF (reference sequence). CDR3 protein: CATSSRTSGKGDTQYF. The CDR3 DNA follows: TGTGCCACCAGCAGCCGGACTAGCGGGAAGGGAGATACGCAGTATTTT.

This chain connects TRBV19 to TRBJ1-1; TRBD1 matches at 7 bases. V dropped 6 bases and J dropped 0; count of bases not matched to a gene: 4. Looked up from germline, CDR1 is LNHDA and CDR2 is SQIVND (reference sequence). The CDR3 length is 14 residues. The CDR3 DNA reads TGTGCCAGTAGATTAGACAGGGTGAACACTGAAGCTTTCTTT. Its protein product is CASRLDRVNTEAFF.

This clone was recorded once. The rearrangement joins TRBV5-4 to TRBJ1-2; 7 bases map to TRBD1. The CDR3 covers 18 residues. With 0 bases clipped from V and 4 bases from J, the junction kept 15 bases outside the gene matches. Germline CDR1 and CDR2: SGHNT and YYREEE (reference sequence). As DNA, the CDR3 is TGTGCCAGCAGCTTGGGCGGGACAGCTCAACGGGGTATCTATGGCTACACCTTC. Translation: CASSLGGTAQRGIYGYTF.

This clone was found a few times. The V and J genes are TRBV19 and TRBJ2-2, with 7 bases lining up with TRBD1. The CDR3 consists of 15 residues. Per the germline V gene, CDR1 is LNHDA and CDR2 is SQIVND (reference sequence). With V trimmed by 5 bases and J by 2 bases, 5 bases remained unmatched. The CDR3 DNA follows: TGTGCCAGTAGTGTGGGACAGTATAACACCGGGGAGCTGTTTTTT. Its protein product is CASSVGQYNTGELFF.

The chain links TRBV30 to TRBJ2-2; 9 bases agree with TRBD1. The CDR3 spans 15 residues. CDR1 is GTSNPN, CDR2 SVGIG, per germline (reference sequence). V trimming: 0 bases; J trimming: 7 bases; junction bases outside the gene matches: 6. This CDR3 reads CAWSVRDREFGELFF. DNA for the CDR3: TGTGCCTGGAGTGTACGGGACAGGGAGTTCGGGGAGCTGTTTTTT.

The chain employs TRBV29-1 and TRBJ2-3, with a possible D match to TRBD1 (5 bases). V lost 4 bases and J 2 bases, leaving 10 bases between the germline ends. Germline V gene sequence: CDR1 SQVTM, CDR2 ANQGSEA. The CDR3 has 13 amino acids. The CDR3 sequence is CSVAGRVTDTQYF. In DNA form, the CDR3 reads TGCAGCGTTGCCGGCAGGGTCACAGATACGCAGTATTTT.

The chain employs TRBV2 and TRBJ2-3; 10 positions agree with TRBD2. CDR1 is SNHLY and CDR2 is FYNNEI in the germline V gene. Trimming at V came to 11 bases and at J to 3 bases, leaving 14 bases not matched to a gene. The CDR3 totals 16 residues. This CDR3 is CAGALAGAGGTDTQYF. For the CDR3, the DNA is TGTGCCGGCGCCCTAGCGGGAGCGGGGGGGACAGATACGCAGTATTTT.

The chain is built from TRBV10-3 and TRBJ2-7, with no clear D. The CDR3 sequence is 12 residues long. Germline V gives CDR1 ENHRY, CDR2 SYGVKD. Trimming cost V 4 bases and J 5 bases, with 9 bases left between them. The CDR3 coding sequence is TGTGCCATCAGTGGAGCCGGTAACGAGCAGTACTTC. Translated: CAISGAGNEQYF.

V and J are TRBV5-1 and TRBJ1-1; a weak D match, TRBD1 (5 bases). Germline loops: CDR1 SGHRS, CDR2 YFSETQ. The CDR3 is made up of 15 amino acids. Trimming took off 2 bases at V and 4 bases at J, with 15 bases between the two ends. CDR3 nucleotide sequence: TGCGCCAGCAGCTTTACCCAGGGAATAGGCACTGAAGCTTTCTTT. It translates to CASSFTQGIGTEAFF. Variable domain in full (rest from reference TRBV5-1 and TRBJ1-1): KAGVTQTPRYLIKTRGQQVTLSCSPISGHRSVSWYQQTPGQGLQFLFEYFSETQRNKGNFPGRFSGRQFSNSRSEMNVSTLELGDSALYLCASSFTQGIGTEAFFGQGTRLTVV.